This T cell receptor (beta chain) was recorded in a study of blood T cell repertoires in COVID-19. Only in-frame clones appear in the TCRdb table, and some are missing; sequencing was by immunoSEQ multiplex PCR. Among around 230,000 clones listed, about 80% were seen once. The receptor was derived from a man aged 35-49 years who had recovered from COVID-19. Material: PBMCs or T cells enriched from blood (not recorded which).

The CDR3 reads CASSPRPGGYTF. In DNA form, the CDR3 reads TGTGCCAGCAGTCCGCGGCCGGGGGGCTACACCTTC. V is TRBV28 and J is TRBJ1-2, with D uncertain. Germline CDR1 reads MDHEN; CDR2 reads SYDVKM. With 5 bases removed from V and 8 bases from J, the gap between germline ends came to 12 bases. CDR3 size: 12 residues.